Here is one T cell receptor beta chain with its context. Blood draws occurred at baseline, cycle 4 day 1, and cycle 7 day 1. The data were taken from a study of OX40 agonist ivuxolimab in advanced cancers. The assay was immunoSEQ multiplex PCR, and TCRdb's table has in-frame clones only and misses some. The table shows around 76,000 clones, with approximately 90% occurring only once. CDR3 length: 16 residues. V shed 1 base and J 4 bases; nucleotides not matched to a gene: 7. The V gene's germline CDR1 is KGHSH and CDR2 LQKENI. The V gene is TRBV18, the J gene TRBJ2-1, with 7 bases fitting TRBD1. This TCR came from an adult with an advanced solid tumor such as melanoma, head and neck, liver or kidney cancer. Here the sequenced sample was CD4+ or CD8+ T cells sorted from blood, taken in a trial of the OX40 agonist ivuxolimab. Written as DNA, the CDR3 is TGTGCCAGCTCACCACGAGGGGGCCAGGCTTACAATGAGCAGTTCTTC. Translating it yields CASSPRGGQAYNEQFF.